These T cell receptor beta chains were read from a single sample in a study of vaccination and CD4 T cells after COVID-19. For these receptors, no antigen is known. TCRdb re-analysed the PCR reads in MiXCR, keeping a single row per CDR3 protein. This table holds fewer than 15,000 distinct CDR3 sequences, just over 20% found once. The material was CD4+ T cells from blood, cultured in vitro, obtained before SARS-CoV-2 vaccination. These receptors all stem from a human donor who received a COVID-19 vaccine. Both conserved end residues are part of each CDR3. D genes are given only for firm matches. Rows may omit the clone size; those that give it use once, few, many or a size class.

>TRBD1|TRBJ2-7|TRBV19|few
TGTGCCAGTAGTCCCTCAGACAGGGGAATACTGGTAGCGCAGTACTTC
CASSPSDRGILVAQYF
>.|TRBJ2-2|TRBV7-2|.
TGTGCCAGCAGCTTGAGGTCCGGGGAGCTGTTTTTT
CASSLRSGELFF
>TRBD1|TRBJ1-1|TRBV20-1|medium-sized
TGCAGTGCTACACAGGGGAAGGTCACTGAAGCTTTCTTT
CSATQGKVTEAFF
>TRBD1|TRBJ1-5|TRBV2|.
TGTGCCAGCCAAACCGGGACAGGGGGCAGGGATCAGCCCCAGCATTTT
CASQTGTGGRDQPQHF
>TRBD2|TRBJ2-2|TRBV20-1|few
TGCAGTGCTAGAGCTGCGCGGGGGGGGGAGCTGTTTTTT
CSARAARGGELFF
>TRBD2|TRBJ2-5|TRBV7-2|.
TGTGCCAGCGCGGGGGGGCACCTCCGAGAGACCCAGTACTTC
CASAGGHLRETQYF
>TRBD1|TRBJ2-7|TRBV12-3/TRBV12-4|few
TGTGCCAGCAGTCCCAGACAGGGTGCCGCGGTGGAGCAGTACTTC
CASSPRQGAAVEQYF
>.|TRBJ2-3|TRBV7-9|few
TGTGCCAGCAGCCAGGGATCGGTCGGGGGTTATGTTACGCAGTATTTT
CASSQGSVGGYVTQYF
>TRBD1|TRBJ1-1|TRBV29-1|.
TGCAGCGTGGCTGGGGGCCAGGGGGCTGTTGCTTTCTTT
CSVAGGQGAVAFF
>TRBD1|TRBJ1-4|TRBV20-1|.
TGCAGTGCCCGAGTCCCGGGACAGGGATCAAGTGAAAAACTGTTTTTT
CSARVPGQGSSEKLFF
>.|TRBJ1-4|TRBV20-1|medium-sized
TGCAGTGCTAGCCTAGGGCAGCCTACTAATGAAAAACTGTTTTTT
CSASLGQPTNEKLFF
>.|TRBJ2-2|TRBV10-1|.
TGCGCCAGCAGTGCAGGGACTGAGTTGACCGGGGAGCTGTTTTTT
CASSAGTELTGELFF
>TRBD1|TRBJ1-2|TRBV2|.
TGTGCCAGCAGTGAAAGACAGGGGGCGAGTGGCTACACCTTC
CASSERQGASGYTF
>.|TRBJ1-1|TRBV5-1|.
TGCGCCAGCAGCTCCCAGACGGAGGTTGTAATCCCTGAAGCTTTCTTT
CASSSQTEVVIPEAFF
>TRBD1|TRBJ2-5|TRBV27|few
TGTGCCAGCAGTCCGACAGGGGTCCAATCGGAGACCCAGTACTTC
CASSPTGVQSETQYF